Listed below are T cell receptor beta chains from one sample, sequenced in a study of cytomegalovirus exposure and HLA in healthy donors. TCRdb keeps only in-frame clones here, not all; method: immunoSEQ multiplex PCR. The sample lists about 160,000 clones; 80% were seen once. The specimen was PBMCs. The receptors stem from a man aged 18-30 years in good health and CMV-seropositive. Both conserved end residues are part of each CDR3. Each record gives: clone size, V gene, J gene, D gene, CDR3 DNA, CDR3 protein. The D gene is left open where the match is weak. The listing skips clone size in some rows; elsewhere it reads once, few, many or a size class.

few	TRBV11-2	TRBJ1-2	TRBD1	TGTGCCAGCAGCCTCATTAGGGACAGCCTTTCTAACTATGGCTACACCTTC	CASSLIRDSLSNYGYTF
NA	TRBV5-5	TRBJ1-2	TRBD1	TGTGCCAGCAGCGCGGACAGGAGGGTAGGAGCTAACTATGGCTACACCTTC	CASSADRRVGANYGYTF
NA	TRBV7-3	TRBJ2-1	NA	TGTGCCAGCAGCTTAAACCGGGATTACAATGAGCAGTTCTTC	CASSLNRDYNEQFF
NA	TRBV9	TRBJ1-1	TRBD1	TGTGCCAGCAGCGCAACCGGGACAGGGCAAATGAACACTGAAGCTTTCTTT	CASSATGTGQMNTEAFF
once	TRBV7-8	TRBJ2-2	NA	TGTGCCAGCAGCTTAAGGGGTCCGAACACCGGGGAGCTGTTTTTT	CASSLRGPNTGELFF
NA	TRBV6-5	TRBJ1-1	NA	TGTGCCAGCAGTTACTCCCTCCAGATAAACACTGAAGCTTTCTTT	CASSYSLQINTEAFF
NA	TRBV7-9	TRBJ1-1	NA	TGCGCCAGCAGCCAAGATAAAGGGGCTGAAGCTTTCTTT	CASSQDKGAEAFF
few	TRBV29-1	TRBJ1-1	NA	TGCAGCGTTGTTCGGAACACTGAAGCTTTCTTT	CSVVRNTEAFF
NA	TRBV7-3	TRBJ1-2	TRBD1	TGTGCCAGCAGCTTAAGGGGACAGGGCGGAGATATGAACTATGGCTACACCTTC	CASSLRGQGGDMNYGYTF
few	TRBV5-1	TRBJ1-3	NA	TGCGCCAGCAGCTTGGAGGTAGCGGGAAACACCATATATTTT	CASSLEVAGNTIYF
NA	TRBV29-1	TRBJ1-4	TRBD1	TGCAGCGCGGGACAGGGGTTGGTTGAAAAACTGTTTTTT	CSAGQGLVEKLFF
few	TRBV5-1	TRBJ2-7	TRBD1	TGCGCCAGCAGTATGACAGGGATCGGGCAGTACTTC	CASSMTGIGQYF
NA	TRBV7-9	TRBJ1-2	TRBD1	TGTTCCAGCAGCCCAGTTTCGGGACAGGGCGCGCCTGGCTACACCTTC	CSSSPVSGQGAPGYTF
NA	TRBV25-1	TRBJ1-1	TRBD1	TGTGCCAGCAGTGAAGGCCAGGGGGCGCGTTTGGGCACTGAAGCTTTCTTT	CASSEGQGARLGTEAFF